The present T cell receptor beta chain was sequenced within a study of cytomegalovirus exposure and HLA in healthy donors. Study-wide background: One earlier analysis, a look at about 179 million T cells, found 117 million unique TCR beta sequences.

The study ran its PCR with 60 Vbeta and 13 Jbeta primers. Measured with immunoSEQ multiplex PCR; TCRdb has only the in-frame clones, and not every one. Of 150,000 to 200,000 clones in the sample, 81% are singletons; the top ten hold less than 2%. Between the trimmed V and J ends, which lost 1 base and 7 bases, there was a span of 10 bases. Germline loops: CDR1 SGHTA, CDR2 FQGNSA. The CDR3 is 13 amino acids. This sequence was found in a man aged 18 to 30 in good health and CMV-seronegative. Sequencing was performed on PBMCs. The chain couples TRBV7-2 to TRBJ2-5, with TRBD2 as a possible D gene (6 bases). CDR3 amino acids: CASSLGRERTQYF. CDR3 DNA sequence: TGTGCCAGCAGCTTAGGGCGGGAACGGACCCAGTACTTC.